This TCR beta chain was sequenced during a study of post-analysis software for immune sequencing data. The CDR3 covers 13 residues. Per the germline V gene, CDR1 is SQVTM and CDR2 is ANQGSEA. Trimming shortened V by 0 bases and J by 6 bases, and 9 bases separated the two germline ends. Unique molecular identifiers were built into the TCR beta cDNA libraries. TCRdb processed the PCR reads anew with MiXCR; each CDR3 protein has one entry. Among roughly 170,000 distinct CDR3 sequences, approximately 30% were seen once, and the ten largest hold about 1.6%. Details on this clonotype: The antigen remains unidentified. Just one base apart from a much larger clone, this may be a read error.

Points from the study as a whole: Patients carried roughly 5 TRBV segments more frequently than controls did, and TRBV5-6, TRBV5-1 and TRBV20-1 were among them. In multiple sclerosis, normalized Chao1 diversity was significantly below that of controls.

Sequenced: blood. This clonotype originated in a girl aged 5-17 years with multiple sclerosis. This chain connects TRBV29-1 to TRBJ2-1; D unresolved. This chain's CDR3 is CSVEDYASNEQFF. The DNA of the CDR3 is TGCAGCGTTGAAGACTACGCCAGCAATGAGCAGTTCTTC.